Listed here are 24 T cell receptor beta chains from one sample, sequenced in a study of stem cell transplantation in POMP-related autoinflammatory disease. TCRdb's copy holds only in-frame clones and misses some; the assay was immunoSEQ multiplex PCR. This sample has around 26,000 clones, with 82% found just once. Sequences were derived from CD4+ T cells from PBMCs, sampled before stem cell transplantation. Receptor source: a human donor with POMP-related autoinflammation and immune dysregulation (PRAID).

This chain uses TRBV9 with TRBJ1-6; D uncertain. V was trimmed by 4 bases and J by 10 bases, leaving 18 bases between them. The CDR3 totals 15 residues. The germline V gene has CDR1 SGDLS and CDR2 YYNGEE. CDR3 DNA sequence: TGTGCCAGCAGCCTATCTGGACTGAGTGGCTCACCCCTCCACTTT. This gives the protein CASSLSGLSGSPLHF.

The chain couples TRBV4-2 to TRBJ2-2; weak D call: TRBD2 (5 bases). V gave up 2 bases and J gave up 4 bases, with 14 bases separating them. This CDR3 has 16 amino acids. Germline values: CDR1 LGHNA, CDR2 YNFKEQ. CDR3 sequence: CASSQQVQRSTGELFF. DNA of the CDR3: TGTGCCAGCAGCCAACAAGTCCAGCGGAGCACCGGGGAGCTGTTTTTT.

This clone was seen just once. CDR3 coding DNA: TGTGCCAGCAGCTTCCGACAGGTTCCCGCAGCCTACGAGCAGTACTTC. Its protein product is CASSFRQVPAAYEQYF. V usage is TRBV5-5 and J usage is TRBJ2-7, with D possibly TRBD1 on 6 matching bases. V was cut by 2 bases and J by 2 bases, with 17 bases left in between. Looked up from germline, CDR1 is SGHKS and CDR2 is YYEKEE (reference sequence). The CDR3 sequence is 16 residues long.

The CDR3 bases are TGTGCCAGCAGCCAAGATTTAGCTAGCGGCCTCAGCACAGATACGCAGTATTTT. It is translated as CASSQDLASGLSTDTQYF. The rearrangement links TRBV4-2 to TRBJ2-3, with 7 bases identical to TRBD2. V shed 0 bases and J 0 bases; nucleotides not matched to a gene: 9. The CDR3 length is 18 residues. Germline V gene sequence: CDR1 LGHNA, CDR2 YNFKEQ.

This clone was counted a few times. This chain connects TRBV5-8 to TRBJ1-5, with no clear D. The ends were cut back, 1 base at V and 2 bases at J, with 13 bases in the middle. The CDR3 consists of 16 residues. Germline CDR1 reads SGHTS; CDR2 reads YDEGEE. CDR3 bases: TGTGCCAGCAGCTTGAAAAGGTTCTTGGGCAATCAGCCCCAGCATTTT. The encoded protein is CASSLKRFLGNQPQHF.

The genes are TRBV27 and TRBJ2-3, with D hard to call. The CDR3 extends over 14 amino acids. Trimming took off 0 bases at V and 4 bases at J, with 8 bases between the two ends. Germline CDR1 MNHEY, CDR2 SMNVEV (reference sequence). The CDR3: CASSLSHQADTQYF. The CDR3, as DNA: TGTGCCAGCAGTTTATCCCATCAAGCAGATACGCAGTATTTT.

The gene calls are TRBV27 and TRBJ1-5; 12 bases line up with TRBD1. The CDR3 covers 19 residues. Germline CDR1 reads MNHEY; CDR2 reads SMNVEV (reference sequence). Trimming cost V 5 bases and J 2 bases; bases outside gene matches: 13. CDR3 sequence (DNA): TGTGCCAGCAGTCCCCACCCCGGGACAGGGGGCGGTGGCAATCAGCCCCAGCATTTT. Amino acids: CASSPHPGTGGGGNQPQHF.

This chain connects TRBV15 to TRBJ2-7, with D possibly called TRBD1 or TRBD2 (5 bases each). The V end was cut by 0 bases, the J end by 4 bases, with 19 bases between. CDR1 LNHNV and CDR2 YYDKDF come from the germline V gene (reference sequence). CDR3 length: 17 residues. The CDR3 DNA reads TGTGCCACCAGCAGAGATCGATCAGGGAGTCTTCGGTACGAGCAGTACTTC. Amino acids: CATSRDRSGSLRYEQYF.

The rearrangement uses TRBV11-3 and TRBJ1-1; D unresolved. V gave up 1 base and J gave up 1 base, with 13 bases separating them. The CDR3 totals 16 residues. Germline CDR1 SGHNT, CDR2 YENEEA. The CDR3 region is CASSLVGVLPNTEAFF. Written as DNA, the CDR3 is TGTGCCAGCAGCTTAGTAGGAGTCCTACCGAACACTGAAGCTTTCTTT.

The V call is TRBV19, the J call TRBJ1-2; weak D call: TRBD1 (5 bases). Trimming removed 0 bases at V and 8 bases at J, with 19 bases between. From germline, CDR1 is LNHDA and CDR2 SQIVND (reference sequence). The CDR3 loop spans 16 amino acids. The CDR3 loop is CASSIENYGARGGYTF. DNA for the CDR3: TGTGCCAGTAGTATAGAGAATTACGGGGCCCGAGGGGGCTACACCTTC.

The V and J genes are TRBV5-6 and TRBJ2-1, with D possibly TRBD2 on 6 matching bases. This CDR3 has 16 residues. Germline V gene lookup returns CDR1 SGHDT and CDR2 YYEEEE. Trimming stripped 6 bases from V and 4 bases from J, with 20 bases between. The CDR3: CASNGRLQGTYNEQFF. For the CDR3, the DNA is TGTGCCAGCAATGGGAGGCTGCAGGGCACATACAATGAGCAGTTCTTC.

J is TRBJ1-1 and V is TRBV2; D is undetermined. CDR3 length: 15 residues. Deletions cut 7 bases from V and 1 base from J, with 16 bases between. The germline CDR1 and CDR2 sequences are SNHLY and FYNNEI. DNA of the CDR3: TGTGCCAGCAAAAGTGTTGGAGGGTGGAACACTGAAGCTTTCTTT. Protein sequence: CASKSVGGWNTEAFF.

The gene calls are TRBV9 and TRBJ2-1; D call uncertain. CDR1 and CDR2 from the germline V gene are SGDLS and YYNGEE. The CDR3 loop spans 12 amino acids. V lost 5 bases, J lost 3 bases, and 6 bases lay in between. Here the CDR3 DNA reads TGTGCCAGCAGTCTCCTCTACAATGAGCAGTTCTTC. Its translation is CASSLLYNEQFF. Based on the CDR3 plus reference TRBV9 and TRBJ2-1, the full variable domain is DSGVTQTPKHLITATGQRVTLRCSPRSGDLSVYWYQQSLDQGLQFLIQYYNGEERAKGNILERFSAQQFPDLHSELNLSSLELGDSALYFCASSLLYNEQFFGPGTRLTVL.

J is TRBJ1-1 and V is TRBV11-2; TRBD1 might be the D (5 bases). Trimming cost V 5 bases and J 5 bases, with 15 bases left between them. This CDR3 has 14 amino acids. In germline, CDR1 is SGHAT, CDR2 FQNNGV. The chain's CDR3 is CASSLGQGITEAFF. In nucleotides, the CDR3 is TGTGCCAGCAGCCTCGGGCAGGGAATAACTGAAGCTTTCTTT.

The chain links TRBV18 to TRBJ2-1, with D tentatively TRBD2 (7 bases). The CDR3 extends over 17 amino acids. Germline values: CDR1 KGHSH, CDR2 LQKENI. The germline V and J ends were trimmed by 3 bases and 1 base, with 16 bases remaining between them. The CDR3 DNA follows: TGTGCCAGCTCACCCTCGCGGGGGCTCGGATCCTACAATGAGCAGTTCTTC. Protein product: CASSPSRGLGSYNEQFF.

V usage is TRBV9 and J usage is TRBJ2-1; D is possibly TRBD1 or TRBD2 (5 bases each). The CDR3 has 13 residues. Trimming left V 4 bases short and J 6 bases short, with 11 bases between. In germline, CDR1 is SGDLS, CDR2 YYNGEE. As DNA, the CDR3 is TGTGCCAGCAGCCCCCCTGGGGGCAATGAGCAGTTCTTC. It specifies CASSPPGGNEQFF.

The chain couples TRBV5-1 to TRBJ2-1; 9 nucleotides line up with TRBD1. Trimming at V came to 0 bases and at J to 3 bases, leaving 1 base not matched to a gene. The CDR3 loop spans 15 amino acids. Germline CDR1 reads SGHRS; CDR2 reads YFSETQ. CDR3 residues: CASSLAGQGYNEQFF. The CDR3 region has the DNA TGCGCCAGCAGCTTGGCGGGACAGGGCTACAATGAGCAGTTCTTC.

The rearrangement uses TRBV4-1 and TRBJ1-2; 8 bases map to TRBD1. Trimming took 2 bases from V and 3 from J; bases not matched to a gene: 11. The germline V gene has CDR1 MGHRA and CDR2 YSYEKL. This CDR3 is built from 17 residues. The CDR3 spells CASSQPAGGAGYYGYTF. CDR3 bases: TGCGCCAGCAGCCAACCCGCAGGGGGCGCGGGGTACTATGGCTACACCTTC.

V and J are TRBV2 and TRBJ2-3; D unclear. This CDR3 is built from 13 residues. The V end was cut by 4 bases, the J end by 7 bases, with 12 bases between. Germline V gene sequence: CDR1 SNHLY, CDR2 FYNNEI. Here the CDR3 DNA reads TGTGCCAGCAGTGTCGATTTGGGAAATACGCAGTATTTT. Translation gives CASSVDLGNTQYF.

The rearrangement joins TRBV19 to TRBJ1-2; D is uncertain. In germline, CDR1 is LNHDA, CDR2 SQIVND (reference sequence). There are 15 residues in the CDR3. Trimming took off 0 bases at V and 3 bases at J, with 11 bases between the two ends. The DNA for the CDR3 is TGTGCCAGTAGTATAGAAGGTGGACTTTACTATGGCTACACCTTC. Translating it yields CASSIEGGLYYGYTF.

This clone has only one observation. The gene calls are TRBV20-1 and TRBJ1-1; unclear D gene. The CDR3 sequence is 11 residues long. V lost 5 bases and J lost 1, with 5 bases in between. Germline V lookup: CDR1 DFQATT, CDR2 SNEGSKA (reference sequence). The CDR3 region has the DNA TGCAGTGCTTACAGGAACACTGAAGCTTTCTTT. It codes for CSAYRNTEAFF.

In DNA form, the CDR3 reads TGCGCCAGCAGCAAGGACAGGGCAACTAATGAAAAACTGTTTTTT. Its protein is CASSKDRATNEKLFF. The genes are TRBV5-1 and TRBJ1-4, with 8 positions matching TRBD1. This CDR3 is built from 15 residues. Losses at the gene ends were 4 bases for V and 0 bases for J; bases not matched to a gene: 2. CDR1 SGHRS and CDR2 YFSETQ come from the germline V gene.

The chain uses TRBV30 and TRBJ1-3; D gene unclear. Germline-derived CDR1 and CDR2 are GTSNPN and SVGIG (reference sequence). Trimming stripped 3 bases from V and 2 bases from J, with 14 bases between. This CDR3 is 15 amino acids long. CDR3 nucleotide sequence: TGTGCCTGGAGCCGATCTAGGTTACCTGGAAACACCATATATTTT. It is translated as CAWSRSRLPGNTIYF. The variable domain in full, completed from reference TRBV30 and TRBJ1-3, reads SQTIHQWPATLVQPVGSPLSLECTVEGTSNPNLYWYRQAAGRGLQLLFYSVGIGQISSEVPQNLSASRPQDRQFILSSKKLLLSDSGFYLCAWSRSRLPGNTIYFGEGSWLTVV.

V usage is TRBV7-9 and J usage is TRBJ1-1; TRBD1 is a possible D gene (6 bases). Germline V gives CDR1 SEHNR, CDR2 FQNEAQ (reference sequence). Deletions cut 1 base from V and 1 base from J, with 7 bases between. The CDR3 runs to 14 residues. The CDR3 loop is CASSLEGENTEAFF. The DNA for the CDR3 is TGTGCCAGCAGCTTAGAGGGGGAGAACACTGAAGCTTTCTTT.